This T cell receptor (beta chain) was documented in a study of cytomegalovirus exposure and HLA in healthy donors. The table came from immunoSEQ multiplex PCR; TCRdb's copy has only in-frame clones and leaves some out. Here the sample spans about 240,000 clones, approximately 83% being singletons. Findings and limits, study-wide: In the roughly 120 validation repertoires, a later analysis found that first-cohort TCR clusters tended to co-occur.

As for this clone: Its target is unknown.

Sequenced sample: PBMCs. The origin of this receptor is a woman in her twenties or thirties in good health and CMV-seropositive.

CDR3 sequence (DNA): TGTGCCAGCAGTGGGGGTTGGACAGGGGGCGATCAGCCCCAGCATTTT. This translates into CASSGGWTGGDQPQHF. The chain links TRBV6-1 to TRBJ1-5; 11 bases are shared with TRBD1. The CDR3 sequence is 16 residues long. In germline, CDR1 is MNHNS, CDR2 SASEGT. Trimming took 4 bases from V and 5 from J; bases not matched to a gene: 7.